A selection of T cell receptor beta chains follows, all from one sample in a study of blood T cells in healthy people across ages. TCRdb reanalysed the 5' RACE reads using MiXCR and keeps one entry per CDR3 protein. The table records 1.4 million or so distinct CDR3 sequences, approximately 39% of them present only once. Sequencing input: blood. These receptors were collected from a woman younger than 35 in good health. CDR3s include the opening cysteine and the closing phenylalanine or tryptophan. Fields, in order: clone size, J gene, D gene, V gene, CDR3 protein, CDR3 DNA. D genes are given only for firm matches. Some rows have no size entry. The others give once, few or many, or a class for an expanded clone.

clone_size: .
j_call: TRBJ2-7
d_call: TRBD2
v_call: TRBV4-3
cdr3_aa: CASSQAPSGRGENEQYF
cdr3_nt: TGCGCCAGCAGCCAAGCGCCTAGCGGGAGAGGGGAAAATGAGCAGTACTTC

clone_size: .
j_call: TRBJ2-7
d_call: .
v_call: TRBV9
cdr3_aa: CASSVLGTSEQYF
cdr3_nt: TGTGCCAGCAGCGTATTAGGTACAAGTGAGCAGTACTTC

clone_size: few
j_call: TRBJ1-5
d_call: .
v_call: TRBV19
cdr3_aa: CASSIVEGRDQPQHF
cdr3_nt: TGTGCCAGTAGTATAGTGGAGGGACGGGATCAGCCCCAGCATTTT

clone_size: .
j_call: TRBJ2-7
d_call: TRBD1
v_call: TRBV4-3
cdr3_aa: CASSQGSRDRGIGEQYF
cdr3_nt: TGCGCCAGCAGCCAAGGGAGCCGGGACAGGGGGATCGGCGAGCAGTACTTC

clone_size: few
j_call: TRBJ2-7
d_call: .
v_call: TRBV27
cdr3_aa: CASKAGLPYNEQYF
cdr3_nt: TGTGCCAGCAAGGCAGGGCTTCCCTACAATGAGCAGTACTTC

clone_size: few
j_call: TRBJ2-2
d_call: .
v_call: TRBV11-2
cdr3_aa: CASSPLRQGVTGELFF
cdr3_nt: TGTGCCAGCTCCCCCCTGAGGCAGGGAGTCACCGGGGAGCTGTTTTTT

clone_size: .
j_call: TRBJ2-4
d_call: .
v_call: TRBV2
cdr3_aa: CASSEAGTAKNIQYF
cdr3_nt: TGTGCCAGCAGTGAAGCAGGGACAGCCAAAAACATTCAGTACTTC

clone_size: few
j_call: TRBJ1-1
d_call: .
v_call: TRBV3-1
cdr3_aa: CASSHGRGRMNTEAFF
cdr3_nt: TGTGCCAGCAGCCACGGAAGGGGAAGGATGAACACTGAAGCTTTCTTT

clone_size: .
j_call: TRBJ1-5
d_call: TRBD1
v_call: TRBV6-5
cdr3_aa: CASSRTGELRGQPQHF
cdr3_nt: TGTGCCAGCAGTAGGACAGGGGAACTGAGAGGCCAGCCCCAGCATTTT

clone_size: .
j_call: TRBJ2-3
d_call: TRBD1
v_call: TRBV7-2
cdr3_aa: CASSSQQGAVDTQYF
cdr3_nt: TGTGCCAGCAGCTCCCAACAGGGGGCTGTAGATACGCAGTATTTT

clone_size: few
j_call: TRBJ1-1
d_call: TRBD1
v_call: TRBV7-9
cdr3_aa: CASSLKPGQGSSKNTEAFF
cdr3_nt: TGTGCCAGCAGCTTAAAACCGGGACAGGGGTCTTCGAAAAACACTGAAGCTTTCTTT

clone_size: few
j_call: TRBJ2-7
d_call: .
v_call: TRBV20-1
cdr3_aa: CSARDFGDKATYEQYF
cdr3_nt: TGCAGTGCTAGAGATTTTGGGGACAAGGCCACCTACGAGCAGTACTTC

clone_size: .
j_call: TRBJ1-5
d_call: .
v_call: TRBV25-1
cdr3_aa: CASSPQGHLSNQPQHF
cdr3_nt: TGTGCCAGCAGTCCCCAGGGGCATCTTAGCAATCAGCCCCAGCATTTT

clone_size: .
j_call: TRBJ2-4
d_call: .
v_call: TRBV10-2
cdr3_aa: CASSAVSNEQYF
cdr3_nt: TGCGCCAGCAGTGCCGTAAGCAATGAGCAGTACTTC

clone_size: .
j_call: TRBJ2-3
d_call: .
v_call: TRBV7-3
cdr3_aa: CASSKTSGSSTDTQYF
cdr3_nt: TGTGCCAGCAGCAAAACCTCAGGGAGTAGTACAGATACGCAGTATTTT

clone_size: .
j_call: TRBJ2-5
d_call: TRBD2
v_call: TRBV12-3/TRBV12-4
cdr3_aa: CASSSTGLAGGRETRYF
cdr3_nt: TGTGCCAGCAGTTCCACAGGACTAGCGGGGGGGAGAGAGACCCGGTACTTC

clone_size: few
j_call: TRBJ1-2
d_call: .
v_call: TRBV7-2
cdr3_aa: CASSPTWDYGYTF
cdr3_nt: TGTGCCAGCAGCCCGACCTGGGATTATGGCTACACCTTC

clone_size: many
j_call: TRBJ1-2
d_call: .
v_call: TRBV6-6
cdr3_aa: CASSGTGTVYGYTF
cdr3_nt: TGTGCCAGCAGTGGAACCGGGACCGTCTATGGCTACACCTTC

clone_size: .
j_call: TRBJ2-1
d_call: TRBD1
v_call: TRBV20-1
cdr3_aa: CSARQTGGAYNEQFF
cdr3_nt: TGCAGTGCTAGACAGACAGGGGGCGCTTACAATGAGCAGTTCTTC

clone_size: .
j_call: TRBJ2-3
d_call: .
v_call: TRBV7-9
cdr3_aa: CASSSTWGGPGDTQYF
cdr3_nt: TGTGCCAGCAGCTCAACGTGGGGGGGGCCAGGAGATACGCAGTATTTT

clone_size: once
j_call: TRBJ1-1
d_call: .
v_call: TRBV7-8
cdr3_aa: CASSSSRDTNTEAFF
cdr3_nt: TGTGCCAGCAGCTCCTCCCGGGACACGAACACTGAAGCTTTCTTT

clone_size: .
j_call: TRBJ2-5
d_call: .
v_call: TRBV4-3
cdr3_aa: CASSQGTHLQETQYF
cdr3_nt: TGCGCCAGCAGCCAAGGAACACACCTACAAGAGACCCAGTACTTC

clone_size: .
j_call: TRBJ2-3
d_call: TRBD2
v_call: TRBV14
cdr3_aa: CASSDQTRLAVTDTQYF
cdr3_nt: TGTGCCAGCAGCGACCAGACGAGACTAGCGGTTACAGATACGCAGTATTTT

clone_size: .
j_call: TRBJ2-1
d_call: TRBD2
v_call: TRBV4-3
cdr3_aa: CASSQEGLAGFGEQFF
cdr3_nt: TGCGCCAGCAGCCAAGAAGGGCTAGCGGGATTTGGTGAGCAGTTCTTC

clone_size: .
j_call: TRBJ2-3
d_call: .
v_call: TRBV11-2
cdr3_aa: CASSLIGRLRRGPDTQYF
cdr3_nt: TGTGCCAGCAGCTTAATCGGTAGATTGCGCCGAGGGCCAGATACGCAGTATTTT

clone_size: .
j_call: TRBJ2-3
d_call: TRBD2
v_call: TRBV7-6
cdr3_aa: CASSLAGSGVTDTQYF
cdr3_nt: TGTGCCAGCAGCTTAGCGGGGAGCGGGGTAACAGATACGCAGTATTTT

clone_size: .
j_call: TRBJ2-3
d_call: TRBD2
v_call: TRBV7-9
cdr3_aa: CASSPEREGGADTQYF
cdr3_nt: TGTGCCAGCAGCCCCGAGCGGGAGGGCGGCGCAGATACGCAGTATTTT

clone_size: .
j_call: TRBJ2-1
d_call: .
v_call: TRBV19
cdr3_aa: CASSIWGLPVGNEQFF
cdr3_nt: TGTGCCAGTAGTATATGGGGACTCCCGGTAGGAAATGAGCAGTTCTTC

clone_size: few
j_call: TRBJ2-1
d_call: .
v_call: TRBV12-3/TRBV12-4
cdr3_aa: CASRGTSYNEQFF
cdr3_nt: TGTGCCAGCAGGGGGACTTCCTACAATGAGCAGTTCTTC

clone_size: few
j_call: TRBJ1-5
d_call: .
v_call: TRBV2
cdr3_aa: CASASGSQPQHF
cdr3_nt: TGTGCCAGCGCGTCAGGGTCCCAGCCCCAGCATTTT

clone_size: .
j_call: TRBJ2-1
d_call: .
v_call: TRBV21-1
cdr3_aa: CASSIGRQIPYNKQFF
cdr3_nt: TGTGCCAGCAGCATCGGTCGACAGATTCCCTACAATAAGCAGTTCTTC

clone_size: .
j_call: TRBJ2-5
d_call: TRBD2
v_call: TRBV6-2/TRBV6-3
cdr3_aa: CASAHLAEIQETQYF
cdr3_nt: TGTGCCAGCGCCCATCTAGCGGAGATCCAAGAGACCCAGTACTTC

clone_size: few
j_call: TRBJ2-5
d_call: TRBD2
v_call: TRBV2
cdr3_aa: CASRRTSVSPLGTQYF
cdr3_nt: TGTGCCAGCAGGAGGACTAGCGTCTCCCCCCTGGGGACCCAGTACTTC

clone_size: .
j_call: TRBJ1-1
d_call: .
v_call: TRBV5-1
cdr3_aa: CASSFVRNSLNTEAFF
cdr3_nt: TGCGCCAGCAGCTTCGTCCGGAACAGTCTGAACACTGAAGCTTTCTTT

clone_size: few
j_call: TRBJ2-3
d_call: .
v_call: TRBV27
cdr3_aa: CASSLFDSGTDTQYF
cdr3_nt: TGTGCCAGCAGTTTATTCGACTCGGGCACAGATACGCAGTATTTT

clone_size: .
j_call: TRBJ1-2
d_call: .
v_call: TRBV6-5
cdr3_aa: CASSFFQGYGYTF
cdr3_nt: TGTGCCAGCAGTTTTTTCCAAGGTTATGGCTACACCTTC

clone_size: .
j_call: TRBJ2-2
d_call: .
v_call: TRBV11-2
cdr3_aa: CASSSMGGWGRNTGELFF
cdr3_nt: TGTGCCAGCAGCTCAATGGGGGGATGGGGGCGGAACACCGGGGAGCTGTTTTTT

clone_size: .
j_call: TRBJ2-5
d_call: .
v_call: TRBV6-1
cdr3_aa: CASSSPRGLETQYF
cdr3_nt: TGTGCCAGCTCCTCTCCCAGGGGCCTTGAGACCCAGTACTTC

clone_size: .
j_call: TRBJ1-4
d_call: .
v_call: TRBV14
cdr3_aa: CASSPRPSEKLFF
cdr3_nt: TGTGCCAGCAGTCCCAGACCGAGTGAAAAACTGTTTTTT

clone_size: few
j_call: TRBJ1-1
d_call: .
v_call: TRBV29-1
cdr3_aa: CSVAHWGQNTEAFF
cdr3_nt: TGCAGCGTTGCCCACTGGGGACAGAACACTGAAGCTTTCTTT

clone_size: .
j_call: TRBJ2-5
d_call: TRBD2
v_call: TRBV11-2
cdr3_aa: CASSLGARVTSGGEETQYF
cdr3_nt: TGTGCCAGCAGCTTAGGTGCAAGGGTTACTAGCGGGGGGGAAGAGACCCAGTACTTC

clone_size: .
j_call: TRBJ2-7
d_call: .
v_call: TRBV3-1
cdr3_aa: CASCQGTGYGAAYEQYF
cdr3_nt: TGTGCCAGCTGCCAAGGAACAGGGTACGGAGCGGCGTACGAGCAGTACTTC

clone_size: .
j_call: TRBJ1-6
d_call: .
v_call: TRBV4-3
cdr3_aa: CASSQDPQPGSYNSPLHF
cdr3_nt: TGCGCCAGCAGCCAAGACCCCCAGCCCGGCTCCTATAATTCACCCCTCCACTTT